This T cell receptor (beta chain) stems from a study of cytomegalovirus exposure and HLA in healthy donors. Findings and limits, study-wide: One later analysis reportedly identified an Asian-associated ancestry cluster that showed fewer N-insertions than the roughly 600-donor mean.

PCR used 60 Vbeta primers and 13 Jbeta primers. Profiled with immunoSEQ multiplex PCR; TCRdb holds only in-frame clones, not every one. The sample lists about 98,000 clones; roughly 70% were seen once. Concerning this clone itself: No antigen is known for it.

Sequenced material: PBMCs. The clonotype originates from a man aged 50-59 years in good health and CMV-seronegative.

The CDR3 DNA follows: TGCGCCAGCACCCCGGGGGACAGGGGAAATGGAAACACCATATATTTT. Amino acid sequence: CASTPGDRGNGNTIYF. The rearrangement joins TRBV5-1 to TRBJ1-3, with TRBD1 identical over 10 bases. The CDR3 loop spans 16 amino acids. J lost 3 bases, V lost 6 bases, and 9 bases had no gene match. In germline, CDR1 is SGHRS, CDR2 YFSETQ.